This T cell receptor beta chain emerged from a study of T cells expressing NK-cell markers. At the level of the study: Seven of the eight sequenced donors were classified as HCMV-seropositive, and one was classified as seronegative. Study results and limitations: These clonotypes additionally ranked first within the CD3+CD56-NKG2C+ fraction of a handful of donors.

Concerning this clonotype itself: Its target is not known.

TCRdb reprocessed the 5' RACE reads, with one entry per CDR3 protein and no DNA. This table holds about 160,000 distinct CDR3 sequences. The sequenced material came from blood T cells: a sorted CD56 or NKG2C T cell subset, CD4+ or CD8+ T cells, or bulk PBMC T cells (not recorded which). This receptor was taken from a woman aged 18-69 years in good health.

CDR3 sequence: CSAVGLGQGHSGANVLTF. The rearrangement joins TRBV29-1 to TRBJ2-6; TCRdb's assignment of TRBD1 cannot be checked, as there is no DNA. Germline V gene lookup returns CDR1 SQVTM and CDR2 ANQGSEA. The CDR3 contains 18 residues.